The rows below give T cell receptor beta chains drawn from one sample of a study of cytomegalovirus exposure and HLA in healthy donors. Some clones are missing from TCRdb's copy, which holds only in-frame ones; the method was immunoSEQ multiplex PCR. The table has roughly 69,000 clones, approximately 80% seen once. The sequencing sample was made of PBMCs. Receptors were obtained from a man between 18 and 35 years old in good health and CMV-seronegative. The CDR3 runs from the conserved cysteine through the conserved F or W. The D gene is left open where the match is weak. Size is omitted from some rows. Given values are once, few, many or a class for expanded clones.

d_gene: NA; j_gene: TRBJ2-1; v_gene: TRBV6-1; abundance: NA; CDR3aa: CASSEMTVGPGFF; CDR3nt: TGTGCCAGCAGTGAAATGACGGTGGGCCCAGGGTTCTTC
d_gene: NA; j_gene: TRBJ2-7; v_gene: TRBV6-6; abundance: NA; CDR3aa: CASSPTESSYEQYF; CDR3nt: TGTGCCAGCAGTCCGACAGAATCAAGCTACGAGCAGTACTTC
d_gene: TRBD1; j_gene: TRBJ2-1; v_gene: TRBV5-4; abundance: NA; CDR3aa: CASSLARGRSLNEQFF; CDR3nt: TGTGCCAGCAGCTTGGCCAGGGGGCGATCACTAAATGAGCAGTTCTTC
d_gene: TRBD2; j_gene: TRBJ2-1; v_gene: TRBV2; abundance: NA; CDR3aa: CASSVRASGGNEQFF; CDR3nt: TGTGCCAGCTCGGTGAGGGCTAGCGGGGGGAATGAGCAGTTCTTC
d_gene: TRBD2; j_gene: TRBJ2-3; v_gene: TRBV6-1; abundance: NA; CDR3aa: CALRGSGTDTQYF; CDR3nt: TGTGCTCTGCGGGGGAGCGGCACAGATACGCAGTATTTT
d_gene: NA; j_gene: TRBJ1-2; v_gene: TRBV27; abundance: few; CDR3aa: CASGVDSYGYTF; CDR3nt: TGTGCCAGCGGGGTCGACAGCTATGGCTACACCTTC
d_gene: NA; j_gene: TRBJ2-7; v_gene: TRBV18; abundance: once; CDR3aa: CASSDRRGEQYF; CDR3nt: TGTGCCAGCTCGGACCGACGGGGCGAGCAGTACTTC
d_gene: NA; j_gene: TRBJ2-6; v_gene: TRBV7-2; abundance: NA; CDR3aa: CASSYESGANVLTF; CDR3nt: TGTGCCAGCAGCTACGAGTCTGGGGCCAACGTCCTGACTTTC
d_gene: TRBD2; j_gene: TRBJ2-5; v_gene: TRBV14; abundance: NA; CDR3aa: CASSQAGLAGGRQETQYF; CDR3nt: TGTGCCAGCAGCCAGGCCGGACTAGCGGGGGGGCGCCAAGAGACCCAGTACTTC
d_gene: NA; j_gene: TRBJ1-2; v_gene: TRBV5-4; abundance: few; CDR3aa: CASSFSYGYTF; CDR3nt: TGTGCCAGCAGCTTTTCTTATGGCTACACCTTC
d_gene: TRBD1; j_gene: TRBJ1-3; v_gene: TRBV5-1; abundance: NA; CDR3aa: CASSLTGDAGNTIYF; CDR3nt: TGCGCCAGCAGCTTGACAGGGGACGCTGGAAACACCATATATTTT
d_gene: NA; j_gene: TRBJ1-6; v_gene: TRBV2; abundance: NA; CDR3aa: CASSERQFRNSPLHF; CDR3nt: TGTGCCAGCAGTGAAAGACAGTTTCGAAATTCACCCCTCCACTTT
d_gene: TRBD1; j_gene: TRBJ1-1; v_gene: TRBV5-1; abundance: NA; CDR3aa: CASSLPGQINTEAFF; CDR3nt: TGCGCCAGCAGCCTCCCGGGACAGATTAACACTGAAGCTTTCTTT
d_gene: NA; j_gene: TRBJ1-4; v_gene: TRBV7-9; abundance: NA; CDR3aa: CASSGQNEKLFF; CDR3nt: TGTGCCAGCAGCGGACAGAATGAAAAACTGTTTTTT
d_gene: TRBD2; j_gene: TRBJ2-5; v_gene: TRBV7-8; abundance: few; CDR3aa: CASSINGGFSETQYF; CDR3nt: TGTGCCAGCAGCATAAACGGGGGGTTCTCAGAGACCCAGTACTTC
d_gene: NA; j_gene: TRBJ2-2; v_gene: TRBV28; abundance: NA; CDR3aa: CASQTGNTGELFF; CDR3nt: TGTGCCAGCCAGACAGGGAACACCGGGGAGCTGTTTTTT
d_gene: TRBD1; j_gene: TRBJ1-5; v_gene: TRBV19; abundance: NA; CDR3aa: CASKRGQGAGQPQHF; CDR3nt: TGTGCCAGTAAAAGGGGACAGGGGGCTGGTCAGCCCCAGCATTTT